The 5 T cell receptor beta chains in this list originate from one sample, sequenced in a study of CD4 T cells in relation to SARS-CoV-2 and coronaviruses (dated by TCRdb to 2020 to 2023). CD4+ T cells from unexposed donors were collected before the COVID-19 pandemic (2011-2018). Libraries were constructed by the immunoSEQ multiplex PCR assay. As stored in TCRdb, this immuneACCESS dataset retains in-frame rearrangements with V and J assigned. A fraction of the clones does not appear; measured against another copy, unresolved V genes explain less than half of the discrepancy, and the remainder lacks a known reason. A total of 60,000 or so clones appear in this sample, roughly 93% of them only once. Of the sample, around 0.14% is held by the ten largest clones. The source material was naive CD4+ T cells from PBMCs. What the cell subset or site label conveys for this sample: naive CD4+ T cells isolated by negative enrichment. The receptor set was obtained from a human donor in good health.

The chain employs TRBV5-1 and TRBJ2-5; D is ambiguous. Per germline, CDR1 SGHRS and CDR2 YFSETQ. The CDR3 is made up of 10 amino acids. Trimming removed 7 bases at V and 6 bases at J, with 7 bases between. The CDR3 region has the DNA TGCGCCAGCCGCGACCAGACCCAGTACTTC. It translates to CASRDQTQYF.

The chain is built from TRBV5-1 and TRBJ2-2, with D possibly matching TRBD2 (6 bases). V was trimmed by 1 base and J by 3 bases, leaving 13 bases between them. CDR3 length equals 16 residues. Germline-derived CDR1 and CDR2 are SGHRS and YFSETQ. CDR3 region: CASSLLAAEHTGELFF. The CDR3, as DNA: TGCGCCAGCAGCTTGTTAGCGGCAGAACACACCGGGGAGCTGTTTTTT. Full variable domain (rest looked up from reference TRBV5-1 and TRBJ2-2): KAGVTQTPRYLIKTRGQQVTLSCSPISGHRSVSWYQQTPGQGLQFLFEYFSETQRNKGNFPGRFSGRQFSNSRSEMNVSTLELGDSALYLCASSLLAAEHTGELFFGEGSRLTVL.

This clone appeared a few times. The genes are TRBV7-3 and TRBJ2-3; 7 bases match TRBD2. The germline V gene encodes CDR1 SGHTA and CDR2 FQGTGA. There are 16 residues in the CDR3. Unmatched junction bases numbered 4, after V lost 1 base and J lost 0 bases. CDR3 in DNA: TGTGCCAGCAGCTTAAGAGCGGGGCTAAGCACAGATACGCAGTATTTT. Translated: CASSLRAGLSTDTQYF. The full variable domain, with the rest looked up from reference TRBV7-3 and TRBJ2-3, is GAGVSQTPSNKVTEKGKYVELRCDPISGHTALYWYRQSLGQGPEFLIYFQGTGAADDSGLPNDRFFAVRPEGSVSTLKIQRTERGDSAVYLCASSLRAGLSTDTQYFGPGTRLTVL.

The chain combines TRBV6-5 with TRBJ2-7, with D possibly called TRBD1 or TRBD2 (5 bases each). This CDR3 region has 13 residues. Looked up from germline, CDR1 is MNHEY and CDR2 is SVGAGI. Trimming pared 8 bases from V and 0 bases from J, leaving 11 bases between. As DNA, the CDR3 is TGTGCCAGCTGCAAGGGGAGCTCCTACGAGCAGTACTTC. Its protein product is CASCKGSSYEQYF.

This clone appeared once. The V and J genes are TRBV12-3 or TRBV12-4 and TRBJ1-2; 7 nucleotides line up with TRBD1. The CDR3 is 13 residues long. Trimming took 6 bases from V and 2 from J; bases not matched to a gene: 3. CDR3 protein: CASSRQGNYGYTF. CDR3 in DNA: TGTGCCAGCAGCCGACAGGGAAACTATGGCTACACCTTC.